The 19 T cell receptor beta chains below were found in one sample sequenced in a study of CD4 and CD8 cells across lung adenocarcinoma regions. MiXCR, run by TCRdb on the PCR reads, gives a single entry per CDR3 protein. The table lists 12,000 or so distinct CDR3 sequences, about 56% of them singletons. The sample comprised CD8+ T cells from the center of a lung tumor. The receptors stem from a female donor with lung adenocarcinoma. The CD4 and CD8 labels of this study may be unreliable.

The V call is TRBV6-1, the J call TRBJ1-2, with D hard to call. CDR1 is MNHNS, CDR2 SASEGT, per germline. Trimming took off 0 bases at V and 2 bases at J, with 7 bases between the two ends. This CDR3 region has 14 residues. CDR3 residues: CASSEAGKNYGYTF. The CDR3 nucleotides read TGTGCCAGCAGTGAAGCTGGGAAAAACTATGGCTACACCTTC.

Judged by abundance, this clonotype is medium-sized. V is TRBV6-1 and J is TRBJ2-1; 10 positions agree with TRBD2. Germline V gene lookup returns CDR1 MNHNS and CDR2 SASEGT. The CDR3 runs 15 residues. V was pared by 0 bases and J by 6 bases, with 2 bases of the junction left unmatched. CDR3 DNA: TGTGCCAGCAGTGAAGCTAGCGGGGGGCCCAATGAGCAGTTCTTC. Translation gives CASSEASGGPNEQFF.

This clonotype was counted ten times or more. The V and J genes are TRBV6-2 or TRBV6-3 and TRBJ2-1; D may be TRBD2 (6 bases). This CDR3 comprises 15 residues. Trimming cost V 5 bases and J 9 bases, with 20 bases left between them. The germline CDR1 and CDR2 sequences are MNHEY and SVGEGT. CDR3 in DNA: TGTGCCAGCAGTCGGAGAGGGGACTCTCTAGTTGAGCAGTTCTTC. Translating gives CASSRRGDSLVEQFF.

This chain connects TRBV11-2 to TRBJ2-1; 8 nucleotides match TRBD2. J was trimmed by 0 bases and V by 5 bases; bases with no gene match: 6. This CDR3 is built from 16 residues. The germline V gene has CDR1 SGHAT and CDR2 FQNNGV. The CDR3 spells CASSPRLANSYNEQFF. CDR3 in DNA: TGTGCCAGCAGCCCCAGACTAGCGAACTCCTACAATGAGCAGTTCTTC.

As DNA, the CDR3 is TGTGCCAGCACACTGCAAGAGACCCAGTACTTC. It codes for CASTLQETQYF. The gene calls are TRBV6-1 and TRBJ2-5; no reliable D call. The V end was cut by 7 bases, the J end by 2 bases, with 5 bases between. Per the germline V gene, CDR1 is MNHNS and CDR2 is SASEGT. The CDR3 sequence is 11 residues long.

The chain combines TRBV6-1 with TRBJ2-1; 7 bases are a match to TRBD1. The DNA end is more similar to TRBJ2-3, so the J call may be wrong. The CDR3 has 13 amino acids. CDR1 and CDR2 (germline): MNHNS, SASEGT. CDR3 sequence (DNA): TGTGCCAGCAGTGTGGACAGGAACAATGAGCAGTATTTT. Amino acids: CASSVDRNNEQYF.

In the case of this clonotype: The junction differs from germline at one of its ends, possibly a read error. The CDR3 DNA reads as TGCGCCAGCAACCAAGCTCGACTAGGTCATCAAGAGACCCAGTACTTC. Its translation: CASNQARLGHQETQYF. This chain links TRBV4-1 with TRBJ2-1, with D possibly matching TRBD2 (6 bases). The tail of the sequence fits TRBJ2-5 better, so the J call may be wrong. The germline V gene encodes CDR1 MGHRA and CDR2 YSYEKL. The CDR3 contains 16 residues.

The rearrangement joins TRBV6-1 to TRBJ2-3, with a weak D call TRBD2 (7 bases). The DNA matches TRBJ2-7 better at its end, which makes the J call doubtful. There are 15 residues in the CDR3. CDR1 and CDR2 (germline): MNHNS, SASEGT. The CDR3 reads CGGGDGGPGADTQYF. DNA for the CDR3: TGTGGCGGGGGTGACGGGGGCCCAGGGGCAGATACGCAGTACTTC.

This chain connects TRBV4-1 to TRBJ2-6; D remains unclear. The CDR3 length is 17 residues. Looked up from germline, CDR1 is MGHRA and CDR2 is YSYEKL. V was shortened by 0 bases and J by 0 bases, with 9 bases between the two germline ends. The CDR3 sequence is CASSQDRAFSGANVLTF. The CDR3 DNA follows: TGCGCCAGCAGCCAAGATCGGGCATTCTCTGGGGCCAACGTCCTGACTTTC.

With respect to this clonotype: Relative to the germline gene, one junction end is altered; a read error may explain this. This sequence joins TRBV27 and TRBJ2-3; either TRBD1 or TRBD2 may supply D (6 bases each). The CDR3 is 14 residues long. The germline CDR1 and CDR2 sequences are MNHEY and SMNVEV (reference sequence). This CDR3 is CAGSGGGVPDTQYF. The CDR3 nucleotides read TGTGCGGGCAGTGGGGGCGGGGTCCCAGATACGCAGTATTTC.

This chain links TRBV7-2 with TRBJ2-2; D possibly corresponds to TRBD1 (5 bases). Germline values: CDR1 SGHTA, CDR2 FQGNSA. The CDR3 totals 15 residues. Trimming took off 1 base at V and 0 bases at J, with 6 bases between the two ends. The CDR3 loop is CASSLVQANTGELFF. The CDR3 region has the DNA TGTGCCAGCAGCTTAGTACAGGCGAACACCGGGGAGCTGTTTTTT.

This clonotype was detected a few times. A single base separates this from a much larger clone, so it may be a read error. The chain recombines TRBV12-3 or TRBV12-4 with TRBJ2-4; 9 bases are shared with TRBD1. The V and J ends lost 5 bases and 13 bases, in that order; junction bases with no gene match: 15. The CDR3 sequence is 15 residues long. The CDR3 DNA reads as TGTGCCAGCAGTCCCGGGACAGGGTTAAGGAATGAGCAGTACTTC. Encoded protein: CASSPGTGLRNEQYF.

The J gene is TRBJ1-5, the V gene TRBV6-1, with 11 positions matching TRBD1. The V gene end was trimmed by 6 bases and the J gene end by 7 bases; junction bases not matched to a gene: 8. The germline V gene encodes CDR1 MNHNS and CDR2 SASEGT. This CDR3 region has 15 residues. The CDR3 protein is CASRPGTGGIQPQHF. The CDR3 DNA reads as TGTGCCAGCAGGCCCGGGACAGGGGGTATACAGCCCCAGCATTTT.

Concerning this clonotype itself: Its ends do not fully match the called genes, so a read error is possible. The chain couples TRBV10-3 to TRBJ2-5, with D perhaps given as TRBD1 or TRBD2 (6 bases each). The germline gives CDR1 ENHRY, CDR2 SYGVKD. This CDR3 is 18 amino acids long. The CDR3 region has the DNA TGCTCGAGTTGGGATGCGGGGACCGGGGGCCGAGGCCAAGAGACCCAGTACTTC. Residues: CSSWDAGTGGRGQETQYF.

This clonotype was detected only once. The gene calls are TRBV10-2 and TRBJ1-2; no definite D call. The CDR3 is 12 residues long. The V end was cut by 3 bases, the J end by 8 bases, with 10 bases between. Germline values: CDR1 WSHSY, CDR2 SAAADI. CDR3 bases: TGCGCCAGCAGTGAAGGGCCGGAAGGCTACACCTTC. Translation: CASSEGPEGYTF.

J is TRBJ2-1 and V is TRBV20-1; TRBD2 matches at 15 bases. Germline lookup yields CDR1 DFQATT and CDR2 SNEGSKA (reference sequence). The V gene end was trimmed by 5 bases and the J gene end by 3 bases; junction bases not matched to a gene: 17. CDR3 length: 20 amino acids. This CDR3 reads CSAPRPPGTSGGTHYNEQFF. The CDR3, as DNA: TGCAGTGCTCCCCGCCCCCCCGGGACTAGCGGGGGGACCCACTACAATGAGCAGTTCTTC.

The gene calls are TRBV10-1 and TRBJ2-3, with D tentatively TRBD2 (6 bases). The germline gives CDR1 WNHNN, CDR2 SYGVQD (reference sequence). This CDR3 region has 14 residues. CDR3 coding DNA: TGCGCGGGCAGTGGGGGGAGTGAGCGAGAGACCCAGTATTTT. Translating gives CAGSGGSERETQYF.

CDR3 nucleotides: TGTGCCAGCAGCTCTTTAAGTTCGGATGAGCAGTTCTTC. This encodes CASSSLSSDEQFF. The chain couples TRBV7-6 to TRBJ2-5; D uncertain. Matching the DNA end better, TRBJ2-1 makes the J call doubtful. Germline values: CDR1 SGHVS, CDR2 FNYEAQ. This CDR3 is 13 amino acids long.

The J gene is TRBJ2-5, the V gene TRBV10-2; D is unclear. Germline V lookup: CDR1 WSHSY, CDR2 SAAADI. Trimming pared 3 bases from V and 0 bases from J, leaving 5 bases between. The CDR3 loop spans 13 amino acids. CDR3 sequence: CASSDVYQETQYF. The CDR3, as DNA: TGCGCCAGCAGTGACGTCTACCAAGAGACCCAGTACTTC.